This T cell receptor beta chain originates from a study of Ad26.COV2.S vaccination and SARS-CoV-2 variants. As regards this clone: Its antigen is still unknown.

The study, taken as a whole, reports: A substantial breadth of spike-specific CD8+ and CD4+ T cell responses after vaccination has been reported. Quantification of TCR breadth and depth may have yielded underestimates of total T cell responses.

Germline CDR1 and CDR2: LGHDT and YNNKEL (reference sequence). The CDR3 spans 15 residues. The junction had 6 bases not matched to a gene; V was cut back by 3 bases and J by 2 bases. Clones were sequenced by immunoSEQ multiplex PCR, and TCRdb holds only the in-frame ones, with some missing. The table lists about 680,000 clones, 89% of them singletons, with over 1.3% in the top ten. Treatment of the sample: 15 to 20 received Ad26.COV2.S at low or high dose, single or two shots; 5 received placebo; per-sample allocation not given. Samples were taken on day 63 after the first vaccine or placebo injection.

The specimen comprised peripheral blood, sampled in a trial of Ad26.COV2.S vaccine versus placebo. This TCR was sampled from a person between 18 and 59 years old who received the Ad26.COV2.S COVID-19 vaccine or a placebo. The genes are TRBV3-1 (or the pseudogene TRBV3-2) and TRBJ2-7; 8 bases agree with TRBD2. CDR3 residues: CASSQATSGPYEQYF. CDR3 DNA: TGTGCCAGCAGCCAGGCTACTAGCGGACCCTACGAGCAGTACTTC.